Below, one TCR beta chain is given with its context. Its antigen is still unknown. Generated by immunoSEQ multiplex PCR, the TCRdb table keeps only in-frame clones and is missing some. Of 9,000 to 13,000 clones listed, roughly four fifths are singletons. The sample originates from a study of follicular helper T cells after annual influenza vaccination. Study as a whole: Across the 2013-2014, 2014-2015 and 2015-2016 vaccination seasons, some subjects were resampled.

Time point noted: 2014-2015 season, 7 days after vaccination. Study results and caveats: For non-cTfh compartments, undersampling could not be ruled out.

Material: CXCR5- memory CD4+ T cells sorted from blood, obtained 7 days after influenza vaccination. The clonotype comes from an adult who received the influenza vaccine.

The CDR3 DNA follows: TGTGCCAGCTCAACCCTAGCAGACAGCACAGATACGCAGTATTTT. Amino acid sequence: CASSTLADSTDTQYF. The chain combines TRBV18 with TRBJ2-3; maybe TRBD2 (5 bases). The V end was cut by 5 bases, the J end by 0 bases, with 12 bases between. Germline CDR1 and CDR2: KGHSH and LQKENI. The CDR3 covers 15 residues.